The 22 T cell receptor beta chains in this list originate from one sample, sequenced in a study of cytomegalovirus exposure and HLA in healthy donors. The PCR employed 60 Vbeta primers together with 13 Jbeta primers. The data were produced by immunoSEQ multiplex PCR, yet TCRdb's version contains in-frame clones alone and is incomplete. The repertoire holds some 140,000 clones, with under 10% as singletons. The material sequenced was PBMCs. The origin of the receptors is a middle-aged woman in good health and CMV-seropositive.

CDR3 DNA: TGCGCCAGCAGCCCTGGGACAGGGGACTATGGCTACACCTTC. Residues: CASSPGTGDYGYTF. The chain carries TRBV5-1 and TRBJ1-2, with 10 bases lining up with TRBD1. Looked up from germline, CDR1 is SGHRS and CDR2 is YFSETQ. The ends lost 4 bases at V and 3 bases at J; junction bases unmatched: 3. CDR3 length: 14 residues.

This clone was observed a handful of times. The rearrangement links TRBV7-8 to TRBJ1-1; D remains unclear. This CDR3 is 17 amino acids long. V was shortened by 5 bases and J by 3 bases, with 22 bases between the two germline ends. Per the germline V gene, CDR1 is SGHVS and CDR2 is FQNEAQ. CDR3 protein: CASSTRRGESRDTEAFF. DNA for the CDR3: TGTGCCAGCAGCACCAGGCGGGGAGAGTCTAGGGACACTGAAGCTTTCTTT.

The chain is built from TRBV5-1 and TRBJ2-1; TRBD2 agrees at 8 bases. Trimming removed 0 bases from V and 5 bases from J; junction bases left unmatched: 7. The CDR3 length is 16 residues. The germline gives CDR1 SGHRS, CDR2 YFSETQ. CDR3 DNA: TGCGCCAGCAGCTTGGCCGGGCGGGGGGACCACAATGAGCAGTTCTTC. Its protein product is CASSLAGRGDHNEQFF.

This clone was counted between two and nine times. The chain carries TRBV5-1 and TRBJ2-1, with TRBD1 identical over 8 bases. The CDR3 runs to 14 residues. Germline lookup yields CDR1 SGHRS and CDR2 YFSETQ. V shed 1 base, J shed 9 bases, and the junction held 6 bases outside the gene matches. CDR3 sequence: CASSLRTGYSEQFF. The CDR3, as DNA: TGCGCCAGCAGCTTGAGGACAGGGTATAGTGAGCAGTTCTTC.

V gene TRBV2 combines with J gene TRBJ1-6; D not resolved. CDR3 length: 14 amino acids. Germline values: CDR1 SNHLY, CDR2 FYNNEI. V gave up 5 bases and J gave up 8 bases, with 13 bases separating them. CDR3 coding DNA: TGTGCCAGCAGTCGGTCCCGGGAGGATTCACCCCTCCACTTT. This gives the protein CASSRSREDSPLHF.

J is TRBJ1-4 and V is TRBV7-9; 7 bases fit TRBD1. Germline values: CDR1 SEHNR, CDR2 FQNEAQ (reference sequence). V shed 11 bases, J shed 5 bases, and the junction held 17 bases outside the gene matches. The CDR3 is 16 amino acids. The DNA of the CDR3 is TGTGCCTGTGCGAGGACAGGCTCCCGAGGAAATGAAAAACTGTTTTTT. It is translated as CACARTGSRGNEKLFF.

This chain connects TRBV25-1 to TRBJ2-7; a weak D match, TRBD1 (6 bases). CDR3 size: 15 residues. Trimming shortened V by 6 bases and J by 2 bases, and 17 bases separated the two germline ends. Germline CDR1 and CDR2: MGHDK and SYGVNS. CDR3 coding DNA: TGTGCCAGCAGAACATACAGGGTGGGGCCCTACGAGCAGTACTTC. Amino acid sequence: CASRTYRVGPYEQYF.

The V gene is TRBV4-2, the J gene TRBJ2-7; possible D gene TRBD1, 5 bases. Per germline, CDR1 LGHNA and CDR2 YNFKEQ. The CDR3 is made up of 15 amino acids. V shed 1 base and J shed 4 bases, with 14 bases lying between them. The CDR3 sequence is CASSQVGRVDYEQYF. CDR3 coding DNA: TGTGCCAGCAGCCAAGTCGGCAGGGTAGATTACGAGCAGTACTTC.

The sample holds a few counts of this clone. The same CDR3 arises from other DNA sequences in this sample as well. The chain combines TRBV19 with TRBJ1-1; D unresolved. The CDR3 runs to 14 residues. V was cut by 3 bases and J by 0 bases, with 8 bases left in between. The germline V gene has CDR1 LNHDA and CDR2 SQIVND (reference sequence). As DNA, the CDR3 is TGTGCCAGTAGTATCCCGGGAATGAACACTGAAGCTTTCTTT. Its translation: CASSIPGMNTEAFF.

This clone has a handful of counts. The chain employs TRBV2 and TRBJ2-6; unclear D gene. The CDR3 is 15 residues long. Germline-derived CDR1 and CDR2 are SNHLY and FYNNEI. V dropped 5 bases and J dropped 0 bases, with 8 bases sitting between them. The CDR3 DNA reads as TGTGCCAGCAGTAAAATCATCTCTGGGGCCAACGTCCTGACTTTC. It codes for CASSKIISGANVLTF.

This clone was counted a few times. V and J are TRBV19 and TRBJ1-3, with D tentatively TRBD1 (6 bases). The V and J ends lost 5 bases and 3 bases respectively, with 14 bases between them. The CDR3 runs to 15 residues. Germline V lookup: CDR1 LNHDA, CDR2 SQIVND (reference sequence). The DNA for the CDR3 is TGTGCCAGTAGTCCACAACAGGGAAATGGAAACACCATATATTTT. Translated: CASSPQQGNGNTIYF.

V and J are TRBV6-1 and TRBJ2-1; TRBD2 matches at 11 bases. V gave up 2 bases and J gave up 8 bases; unmatched junction bases: 5. Germline-derived CDR1 and CDR2 are MNHNS and SASEGT. The CDR3 spans 15 residues. CDR3 nucleotides: TGTGCCAGCAGTGAAACTAGCGGGGGATTTTATGAGCAGTTCTTC. Encoded protein: CASSETSGGFYEQFF.

The chain couples TRBV7-8 to TRBJ1-5, with D possibly TRBD1 on 6 matching bases. The CDR3 consists of 16 residues. V was cut by 6 bases and J by 3 bases, with 18 bases left in between. CDR1 and CDR2 from the germline V gene are SGHVS and FQNEAQ. The CDR3 is CASSRIGGSDNQPQHF. The CDR3 DNA follows: TGTGCCAGCAGTCGCATAGGGGGATCGGACAATCAGCCCCAGCATTTT.

V usage is TRBV27 and J usage is TRBJ1-2; 10 positions agree with TRBD1. V lost 2 bases and J lost 8; bases outside the gene matches: 11. Looked up from germline, CDR1 is MNHEY and CDR2 is SMNVEV (reference sequence). There are 16 residues in the CDR3. CDR3 amino acids: CASSLRGTGAKRGYTF. The DNA of the CDR3 is TGTGCCAGCAGTTTACGAGGGACAGGGGCCAAGAGGGGCTACACCTTC.

In its sample, this clone was seen a few times. The V call is TRBV29-1, the J call TRBJ2-2, with TRBD1 identical over 7 bases. Trimming at V came to 6 bases and at J to 4 bases, leaving 11 bases not matched to a gene. Per germline, CDR1 SQVTM and CDR2 ANQGSEA. The CDR3 spans 15 residues. CDR3 coding DNA: TGCAGCGTCGAGTTGGGACAGCCCCCCACCGGGGAGCTGTTTTTT. Translation gives CSVELGQPPTGELFF.

The chain has TRBV6-5 and TRBJ2-4; D may be TRBD1 (6 bases). The CDR3 has 15 residues. The V gene's germline CDR1 is MNHEY and CDR2 SVGAGI. The germline V and J ends were trimmed by 4 bases and 2 bases, with 12 bases remaining between them. In nucleotides, the CDR3 is TGTGCCAGCAGTTCTGGACAGACATCCAAAAACATTCAGTACTTC. Protein: CASSSGQTSKNIQYF.

This clone has just a few counts. The chain employs TRBV7-2 and TRBJ2-1, with D perhaps TRBD2 (5 bases). The CDR3 contains 12 residues. CDR1 is SGHTA, CDR2 FQGNSA, per germline. Deletions cut 2 bases from V and 10 bases from J, with 9 bases between. Here the CDR3 DNA reads TGTGCCAGCAGCTTACTACTAGGGGAGCAGTTCTTC. Its translation is CASSLLLGEQFF.

This clone was picked up a small number of times. The chain joins TRBV10-3 to TRBJ1-1; 9 bases match TRBD1. Per germline, CDR1 ENHRY and CDR2 SYGVKD. This CDR3 is 14 amino acids long. Trimming at V came to 4 bases and at J to 2 bases, leaving 2 bases not matched to a gene. CDR3 in amino acids: CAISVGQGNTEAFF. The CDR3 coding sequence is TGTGCCATCAGTGTGGGACAGGGCAACACTGAAGCTTTCTTT.

V gene TRBV5-1 combines with J gene TRBJ1-2; D unresolved. Trimming shortened V by 5 bases and J by 4 bases, and 12 bases separated the two germline ends. The CDR3 consists of 13 residues. CDR1 is SGHRS and CDR2 is YFSETQ in the germline V gene. The chain's CDR3 is CASRPEDAYGYTF. The CDR3 DNA is TGCGCCAGCAGACCGGAGGACGCCTATGGCTACACCTTC.

The gene calls are TRBV6-6 and TRBJ2-7; 9 positions match TRBD1. There are 15 residues in the CDR3. The V segment lost 2 bases and the J segment 2 bases; nucleotides outside the gene matches: 4. The germline gives CDR1 MNHNY, CDR2 SVGAGI (reference sequence). The CDR3 nucleotides are TGTGCCAGCAGTTACGGACAGGGGAGGACCTACGAGCAGTACTTC. It specifies CASSYGQGRTYEQYF.

The rearrangement uses TRBV21-1 and TRBJ1-5; whether TRBD1, the table's D call, matches the DNA was not checked. TRBV21-1 is deemed a pseudogene. CDR3 length: 20 amino acids. CDR3 sequence: CASSKARTGEVFLCNQPQHF. The CDR3 bases are TGTGCCAGCAGCAAAGCTAGGACAGGGGAGGTGTTTTTATGCAATCAGCCCCAGCATTTT.

The sample holds a few counts of this clone. The chain employs TRBV7-2 and TRBJ2-3; D might be TRBD2 (6 bases). The germline V gene encodes CDR1 SGHTA and CDR2 FQGNSA. V lost 4 bases, J lost 1 base, and 18 bases lay in between. The CDR3 sequence is 17 residues long. The CDR3 DNA follows: TGTGCCAGCAGCTCCCGCTGGTCTCCGGGGGGCACAGATACGCAGTATTTT. Its protein is CASSSRWSPGGTDTQYF.